These T cell receptor beta chains were read from a single sample in a study of beta chain features in type 1 diabetes. Repertoires were generated with immunoSEQ multiplex PCR, while TCRdb's copy carries only in-frame clones and drops some. The sample shows 680,000 or so clones, roughly 15% of them seen only once. Sequenced: naive CD4+ T cells from blood. The receptors originated from a young man in good health. CDR3s include the opening cysteine and the closing phenylalanine or tryptophan. Each record gives: D gene, V gene, clone size, CDR3 length, J gene, CDR3 protein, CDR3 DNA. A D gene is named only where the DNA matches it firmly. For some rows the clone size is stated as once, few or many, or as a class when expanded; others skip it.

TRBD1	TRBV9	few	18	TRBJ1-6	CASSPRDRGSSYNSPLHF	TGTGCCAGCAGCCCGCGGGACAGGGGGTCTTCCTATAATTCACCCCTCCACTTT
NA	TRBV27	few	14	TRBJ1-6	CASRRGALNSPLHF	TGTGCCAGCAGGCGAGGGGCCTTAAATTCACCCCTCCACTTT
TRBD2	TRBV12-5	NA	15	TRBJ2-5	CASGSLAGEGETQYF	TGTGCTAGTGGTTCACTAGCGGGAGAGGGAGAGACCCAGTACTTC
TRBD2	TRBV7-3	few	14	TRBJ2-5	CASSPTGGRETQYF	TGTGCCAGCAGCCCCACGGGGGGGCGAGAGACCCAGTACTTC
TRBD2	TRBV25-1	few	16	TRBJ2-2	CASSDRLAGGPGELFF	TGTGCCAGCAGTGACCGACTAGCGGGAGGACCCGGGGAGCTGTTTTTT
NA	TRBV9	NA	15	TRBJ1-2	CASSVSAGSFYGYTF	TGTGCCAGCAGCGTATCGGCCGGCAGCTTCTATGGCTACACCTTC
TRBD1	TRBV19	few	16	TRBJ1-4	CASSPRQGRTNEKLFF	TGTGCCAGTAGTCCACGACAGGGGAGGACTAATGAAAAACTGTTTTTT
NA	TRBV6-6	few	15	TRBJ2-1	CASSYSQGYNNEQFF	TGTGCCAGCAGTTACTCTCAGGGTTACAACAATGAGCAGTTCTTC
NA	TRBV15	NA	14	TRBJ2-3	CATSRDIVSYTQYF	TGTGCCACCAGCAGAGATATCGTCTCTTATACGCAGTATTTT
TRBD1	TRBV5-1	NA	17	TRBJ1-2	CASSLAQGALPNYGYTF	TGCGCCAGCAGCTTGGCACAGGGGGCCTTGCCCAACTATGGCTACACCTTC
NA	TRBV7-9	few	16	TRBJ2-4	CASSLWGSAHGNIQYF	TGTGCCAGCAGCCTTTGGGGTAGCGCGCACGGAAACATTCAGTACTTC
NA	TRBV27	NA	15	TRBJ2-5	CASSHRQVVQETQYF	TGTGCCAGCAGTCACCGACAGGTCGTCCAAGAGACCCAGTACTTC
TRBD1	TRBV9	few	13	TRBJ1-2	CASSGQGNYGYTF	TGTGCCAGCAGCGGACAGGGCAACTATGGCTACACCTTC
NA	TRBV7-2	few	16	TRBJ2-2	CASSQVGGFFTGELFF	TGTGCCAGCAGCCAGGTTGGCGGGTTTTTCACCGGGGAGCTGTTTTTT
NA	TRBV7-8	few	14	TRBJ1-5	CASSLAEADQPQHF	TGTGCCAGCAGCTTAGCGGAGGCAGACCAGCCCCAGCATTTT
NA	TRBV7-2	few	15	TRBJ2-3	CASSRQGGGADTQYF	TGTGCCAGCAGCCGCCAGGGGGGAGGGGCAGATACGCAGTATTTT
TRBD2	TRBV7-3	once	15	TRBJ2-7	CASSRDGLAGAEQYF	TGTGCCAGCAGCCGAGATGGTTTAGCGGGAGCCGAGCAGTACTTC
TRBD1	TRBV19	few	11	TRBJ1-2	CASSRTGGYTF	TGTGCCAGTAGTAGGACAGGCGGCTACACCTTC
NA	TRBV7-9	many	13	TRBJ1-4	CASSLEGGEKLFF	TGTGCCAGCAGCCTGGAGGGAGGTGAAAAACTGTTTTTT
TRBD2	TRBV5-6	NA	18	TRBJ2-3	CASSWTSGGWFGTDTQYF	TGTGCCAGCAGCTGGACTAGCGGGGGGTGGTTTGGCACAGATACGCAGTATTTT
NA	TRBV28	few	14	TRBJ1-1	CASSFALGHREAFF	TGTGCCAGCAGTTTTGCCCTGGGTCACAGAGAAGCTTTCTTT
TRBD1	TRBV11-2	NA	15	TRBJ1-1	CASSPRQGFGTEAFF	TGTGCCAGCAGCCCCCGACAGGGCTTCGGCACTGAAGCTTTCTTT
TRBD1	TRBV10-3	few	13	TRBJ2-7	CAIREGGGYEQYF	TGTGCCATCAGGGAAGGGGGCGGCTACGAGCAGTACTTC
TRBD1	TRBV9	few	16	TRBJ1-1	CASSFHRDRMNTEAFF	TGTGCCAGCAGCTTCCACCGGGACAGGATGAACACTGAAGCTTTCTTT
TRBD1	TRBV4-3	NA	17	TRBJ2-3	CASSQDRDRVGTDTQYF	TGCGCCAGCAGCCAAGACAGGGACAGGGTCGGCACAGATACGCAGTATTTT
NA	TRBV7-9	few	13	TRBJ2-1	CASSLSGYNEQFF	TGTGCCAGCAGCTTATCAGGCTACAATGAGCAGTTCTTC
NA	TRBV19	NA	15	TRBJ2-1	CASSIGGKVANEQFF	TGTGCCAGTAGTATTGGGGGCAAAGTCGCCAATGAGCAGTTCTTC
NA	TRBV28	few	16	TRBJ1-1	CASSLSAPGAPFRAFF	TGTGCCAGCAGTTTATCTGCCCCCGGGGCACCTTTCCGCGCTTTCTTT
NA	TRBV9	NA	12	TRBJ2-7	CASSRGSYEQYF	TGTGCCAGCAGCCGGGGATCCTACGAGCAGTACTTC
NA	TRBV6-5	few	15	TRBJ1-1	CASSSPGAVNTEAFF	TGTGCCAGCAGTTCCCCAGGGGCTGTGAACACTGAAGCTTTCTTT
TRBD1	TRBV18	NA	15	TRBJ2-7	CASSWDSDSSYEQYF	TGTGCCAGCTCCTGGGACAGTGACAGCTCCTACGAGCAGTACTTC
TRBD2	TRBV5-1	few	16	TRBJ2-5	CASSLLLAGTQETQYF	TGCGCCAGCAGCTTGCTCCTAGCGGGGACCCAAGAGACCCAGTACTTC
TRBD1	TRBV28	NA	14	TRBJ2-7	CASRLTGGAHEQYF	TGTGCCAGCAGATTAACAGGGGGTGCCCACGAGCAGTACTTC
NA	TRBV2	NA	14	TRBJ1-4	CASTRALLNEKLFF	TGTGCCAGCACCAGGGCCCTACTTAATGAAAAACTGTTTTTT
TRBD2	TRBV7-3	NA	15	TRBJ2-4	CASSLAEGLVHIQYF	TGTGCCAGCAGCTTAGCGGAGGGACTAGTTCACATTCAGTACTTC
NA	TRBV2	few	14	TRBJ1-1	CASSGGLVEVEAFF	TGTGCCAGCAGTGGGGGGCTGGTTGAGGTTGAAGCTTTCTTT
NA	TRBV29-1	few	13	TRBJ2-5	CSVCSGHQETQYF	TGCAGCGTTTGTTCTGGGCACCAAGAGACCCAGTACTTC
TRBD2	TRBV5-1	few	18	TRBJ2-1	CASSRFVLAGAFYNEQFF	TGCGCCAGCAGCCGCTTTGTACTAGCGGGAGCTTTCTACAATGAGCAGTTCTTC
TRBD1	TRBV9	few	14	TRBJ1-6	CASSGQGGNSPLHF	TGTGCCAGCAGCGGACAGGGGGGTAATTCACCCCTCCACTTT
NA	TRBV25-1	NA	14	TRBJ1-2	CASSEILGSDGYTF	TGTGCCAGCAGTGAAATACTGGGAAGTGATGGCTACACCTTC
NA	TRBV6-5	NA	14	TRBJ2-3	CASSYSARQNTQYF	TGTGCCAGCAGTTACAGTGCCCGGCAAAATACGCAGTATTTT
TRBD1	TRBV5-1	NA	15	TRBJ2-2	CASSFGTGYTGELFF	TGCGCCAGCAGTTTTGGGACAGGTTACACCGGGGAGCTGTTTTTT
NA	TRBV29-1	NA	12	TRBJ2-3	CSVARRTDTQYF	TGCAGCGTTGCGCGGCGAACAGATACGCAGTATTTT
TRBD1	TRBV7-2	NA	14	TRBJ2-1	CASSLRQGPNEQFF	TGTGCCAGCAGCCTCCGACAGGGGCCCAATGAGCAGTTCTTC
NA	TRBV10-3	few	15	TRBJ2-3	CAITGLLGGTDTQYF	TGTGCCATCACCGGGCTCCTTGGCGGCACAGATACGCAGTATTTT
TRBD1	TRBV30	NA	15	TRBJ2-5	CAWSRDRAKGETQYF	TGTGCCTGGAGCCGCGACAGGGCTAAGGGGGAGACCCAGTACTTC
NA	TRBV9	NA	13	TRBJ1-5	CASSVGQDQPQHF	TGTGCCAGCAGCGTAGGCCAGGATCAGCCCCAGCATTTT
NA	TRBV30	NA	15	TRBJ1-5	CAWAAGAEINQPQHF	TGTGCCTGGGCTGCGGGGGCGGAGATCAATCAGCCCCAGCATTTT
NA	TRBV9	few	16	TRBJ1-1	CASSVALEGVHSEAFF	TGTGCCAGCAGCGTAGCGTTAGAAGGAGTCCATTCTGAAGCTTTCTTT
NA	TRBV25-1	NA	14	TRBJ2-2	CASSPTGNTGELFF	TGTGCCAGCAGCCCGACAGGGAACACCGGGGAGCTGTTTTTT
NA	TRBV5-1	NA	14	TRBJ2-7	CASSLGLVSYEQYF	TGCGCCAGCAGCTTGGGTTTGGTCTCCTACGAGCAGTACTTC
TRBD1	TRBV27	NA	16	TRBJ2-2	CASSSRTGPNTGELFF	TGTGCCAGCAGTTCTCGGACAGGACCGAACACCGGGGAGCTGTTTTTT
TRBD1	TRBV19	NA	14	TRBJ2-7	CASRGTGGLYEQYF	TGTGCCAGTAGGGGGACAGGAGGGCTCTACGAGCAGTACTTC
TRBD2	TRBV14	few	14	TRBJ2-7	CASSQSGGTYEQYF	TGTGCCAGCAGCCAGTCGGGGGGAACCTACGAGCAGTACTTC
TRBD1	TRBV18	few	13	TRBJ1-2	CASSTQGNYGYTF	TGTGCCAGCTCAACACAGGGGAACTATGGCTACACCTTC
TRBD1	TRBV6-1	few	14	TRBJ1-2	CASSEGQGIYGYTF	TGTGCCAGCAGTGAGGGACAGGGTATCTATGGCTACACCTTC
NA	TRBV11-2	NA	14	TRBJ1-1	CASSFFGGNTEAFF	TGTGCCAGCAGCTTTTTCGGGGGGAACACTGAAGCTTTCTTT
NA	TRBV7-3	NA	14	TRBJ1-1	CASSLWGMNTEAFF	TGTGCCAGCAGCCTGTGGGGCATGAACACTGAAGCTTTCTTT
TRBD1	TRBV9	few	17	TRBJ2-7	CASSVFGRDRSSYEQYF	TGTGCCAGCAGCGTATTTGGAAGGGACAGGAGCTCCTACGAGCAGTACTTC
NA	TRBV27	NA	15	TRBJ2-2	CASRDGSLDTGELFF	TGTGCCAGCAGAGACGGGAGTTTAGACACCGGGGAGCTGTTTTTT